This T cell receptor beta chain is from a study of T cell repertoires in aging, cancer and after chemotherapy. Study information: Pre- and post-chemotherapy samples were paired from chronic lymphocytic leukemia patients treated with fludarabine- or bendamustine-based regimens. Roughly 8.8 million TCR reads made up the full dataset. Study-wide results and caveats: In cancer patients, declining TCR diversity with age involved lost richness and lost evenness. Untreated cancer patients had significantly lower blood TCR diversity than age-matched healthy donors.

On this clonotype: The antigen is undetermined.

A mixed TRB-A/B primer pool amplified rearranged TRB by multiplex touch-down PCR. TCRdb redid the calling of the multiplex PCR reads with MiXCR, one entry per CDR3 protein. The data show 3,500 to 5,000 distinct CDR3 sequences, approximately 40% seen once. Peripheral blood genomic DNA, not sorted cells or RNA, was the template. The specimen was blood. This clonotype originated in a human donor with a blood cancer.

The CDR3 spells CASSLRPGTSGRARSGQFF. The CDR3 DNA is TGTGCCAGCAGTTTAAGGCCCGGGACTAGCGGGAGGGCCCGTAGCGGGCAGTTCTTC. This chain links TRBV27 with TRBJ2-1, with 16 bases matching TRBD2. CDR3 size: 19 residues. V shed 2 bases, J shed 12 bases, and the junction held 16 bases outside the gene matches. In germline, CDR1 is MNHEY, CDR2 SMNVEV (reference sequence).